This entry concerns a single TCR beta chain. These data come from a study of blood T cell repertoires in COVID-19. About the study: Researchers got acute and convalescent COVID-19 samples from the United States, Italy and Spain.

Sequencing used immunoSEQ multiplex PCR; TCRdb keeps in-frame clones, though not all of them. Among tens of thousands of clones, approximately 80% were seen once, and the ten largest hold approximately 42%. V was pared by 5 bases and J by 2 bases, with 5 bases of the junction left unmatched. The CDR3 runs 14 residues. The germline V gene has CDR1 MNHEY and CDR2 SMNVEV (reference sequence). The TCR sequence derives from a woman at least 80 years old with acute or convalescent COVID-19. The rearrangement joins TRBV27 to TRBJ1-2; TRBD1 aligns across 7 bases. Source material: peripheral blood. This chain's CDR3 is CASSNRDSNYGYTF. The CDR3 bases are TGTGCCAGCAGTAACCGGGACAGCAACTATGGCTACACCTTC.